A single sample gave rise to the 32 T cell receptor beta chains below, sequenced in a study of CXCR3-negative and CXCR3-positive naive CD8 T cells. 5' RACE that incorporated UMI labels was used to prepare the TRB cDNA libraries. From its re-call of the 5' RACE reads, TCRdb lists each CDR3 protein once, without DNA. The sample's table shows 75,000 to 95,000 distinct CDR3 sequences. The sequenced sample was naive CXCR3- CD8+ T cells from blood. The subset: CD45RO-CCR7+CD27+CD95- naive CD8+ T cells lacking CXCR3 (TNR3-). Source of these receptors: a human donor in good health. Some clones in this sample may be carry-over from other donors' samples.

The chain joins TRBV29-1 to TRBJ2-1; TCRdb outputs TRBD2, but without DNA this stays unchecked. The CDR3 spans 15 residues. Germline CDR1 and CDR2: SQVTM and ANQGSEA. The CDR3 sequence is CSVDAGTSGINEQFF.

The chain uses TRBV20-1 and TRBJ2-2. Germline V lookup: CDR1 DFQATT, CDR2 SNEGSKA (reference sequence). This CDR3 is built from 13 residues. The CDR3 sequence: CSARQLLSGELFF.

This chain links TRBV6-6 with TRBJ1-4; as DNA is missing, the TRBD1 call by TCRdb cannot be tested. This CDR3 spans 16 amino acids. Germline V gene sequence: CDR1 MNHNY, CDR2 SVGAGI (reference sequence). The CDR3 region is CASTGQGAPANEKLFF.

This chain joins TRBV28 and TRBJ2-2; TCRdb calls TRBD1, which cannot be checked without DNA. CDR3 size: 13 residues. Germline loops: CDR1 MDHEN, CDR2 SYDVKM. The CDR3: CASSLPGTGELFF.

This chain connects TRBV7-6 to TRBJ2-1; with no DNA, the TCRdb D assignment of TRBD1 cannot be verified. Germline CDR1 reads SGHVS; CDR2 reads FNYEAQ. This CDR3 has 12 residues. The CDR3 here is CASSSGGVEQFF.

The V gene is TRBV4-2, the J gene TRBJ2-1; lacking DNA, the TRBD1 call made by TCRdb goes unchecked. The germline V gene encodes CDR1 LGHNA and CDR2 YNFKEQ. The CDR3 covers 15 residues. The CDR3 loop is CASSLLPGSYNEQFF.

The CDR3 sequence is CASSNLQVLNQPQHF. This chain connects TRBV28 to TRBJ1-5. This CDR3 has 15 residues. CDR1 MDHEN and CDR2 SYDVKM come from the germline V gene.

V usage is TRBV29-1 and J usage is TRBJ2-7; TCRdb names TRBD1, which stays unverified in the absence of DNA. Germline V gene lookup returns CDR1 SQVTM and CDR2 ANQGSEA. The CDR3 spans 13 residues. This CDR3 reads CSVEDTGGYEQYF.

This chain connects TRBV6-6 to TRBJ2-2. Germline loops: CDR1 MNHNY, CDR2 SVGAGI (reference sequence). CDR3 length: 14 amino acids. CDR3 in amino acids: CASSYGGYTGELFF.

The chain is built from TRBV7-3 and TRBJ2-3; no DNA is available, so the TRBD2 call from TCRdb remains unchecked. CDR1 is SGHTA and CDR2 is FQGTGA in the germline V gene. The CDR3 consists of 17 residues. The CDR3 is CASSKLAGGASTDTQYF.

V is TRBV6-5 and J is TRBJ2-1; the TRBD2 assignment by TCRdb is unverifiable without DNA. The V gene's germline CDR1 is MNHEY and CDR2 SVGAGI. The CDR3 covers 16 residues. This chain's CDR3 is CASSYSASGSYNEQFF.

The chain joins TRBV20-1 to TRBJ1-4; TCRdb picks TRBD1, but there is no DNA to check that call. Germline CDR1 and CDR2: DFQATT and SNEGSKA (reference sequence). The CDR3 spans 15 residues. This chain's CDR3 is CSAWPLAATNEKLFF.

This chain connects TRBV28 to TRBJ1-5. Germline CDR1 is MDHEN and CDR2 is SYDVKM. The length of the CDR3 is 13 residues. The CDR3 reads CASSFTVNQPQHF.

The rearrangement joins TRBV5-1 to TRBJ2-7. Per the germline V gene, CDR1 is SGHRS and CDR2 is YFSETQ. This CDR3 spans 13 amino acids. The CDR3 protein is CASSLDGSYELYF.

This chain joins TRBV7-6 and TRBJ1-2; TCRdb calls TRBD1, which cannot be checked without DNA. CDR3 length: 14 amino acids. Germline V gene data show CDR1 as SGHVS and CDR2 as FNYEAQ. CDR3 residues: CASSPAPGAYGYTF.

The chain recombines TRBV7-9 with TRBJ2-1; TCRdb picks TRBD2, but there is no DNA to check that call. Germline V gene sequence: CDR1 SEHNR, CDR2 FQNEAQ (reference sequence). The CDR3 consists of 16 residues. The CDR3 here is CASSPERAPSYNEQFF. Drawing the rest from reference TRBV7-9 and TRBJ2-1, the complete variable domain is DTGVSQNPRHKITKRGQNVTFRCDPISEHNRLYWYRQTLGQGPEFLTYFQNEAQLEKSRLLSDRFSAERPKGSFSTLEIQRTEQGDSAMYLCASSPERAPSYNEQFFGPGTRLTVL.

This rearrangement joins TRBV20-1 to TRBJ2-7; TCRdb designates TRBD1, a call that cannot be tested without DNA. CDR1 and CDR2 from the germline V gene are DFQATT and SNEGSKA (reference sequence). This CDR3 region has 13 residues. The CDR3 protein is CSASGGLAYEQYF.

The gene calls are TRBV28 and TRBJ1-1; lacking DNA, the TRBD1 call made by TCRdb goes unchecked. The germline gives CDR1 MDHEN, CDR2 SYDVKM. The CDR3 is 13 amino acids. This CDR3 is CASSNRGRTEAFF.

The CDR3 is CASSLEILAGVNNEQFF. V is TRBV11-2 and J is TRBJ2-1; the TCRdb D gene call, TRBD2, has no DNA to confirm it. Germline V gene sequence: CDR1 SGHAT, CDR2 FQNNGV. The CDR3 sequence is 17 residues long.

The chain carries TRBV14 and TRBJ2-2. Germline loops: CDR1 SGHDN, CDR2 FVKESK. The CDR3 has 14 residues. This chain's CDR3 is CASSQAQNTGELFF. Full variable domain (remainder filled in from reference TRBV14 and TRBJ2-2): EAGVTQFPSHSVIEKGQTVTLRCDPISGHDNLYWYRRVMGKEIKFLLHFVKESKQDESGMPNNRFLAERTGGTYSTLKVQPAELEDSGVYFCASSQAQNTGELFFGEGSRLTVL.

This rearrangement joins TRBV29-1 to TRBJ1-4; as DNA is missing, the TRBD1 call by TCRdb cannot be tested. The CDR3 totals 12 residues. CDR1 is SQVTM and CDR2 is ANQGSEA in the germline V gene. The CDR3 sequence: CSVYLRGEKLFF.

The gene calls are TRBV5-1 and TRBJ2-1; TCRdb gives TRBD1 as the D gene, but with no DNA this cannot be confirmed. CDR1 SGHRS and CDR2 YFSETQ come from the germline V gene. This CDR3 has 16 amino acids. The CDR3 here is CASSSSRDSYYNEQFF.

CDR3 in amino acids: CSVLGLGTTGELFF. The V gene is TRBV29-1, the J gene TRBJ2-2; TCRdb gives TRBD1 as the D gene, but with no DNA this cannot be confirmed. CDR3 length: 14 residues. Germline values: CDR1 SQVTM, CDR2 ANQGSEA.

V is TRBV10-2 and J is TRBJ2-7; TCRdb gives TRBD1 as the D gene, but with no DNA this cannot be confirmed. Germline values: CDR1 WSHSY, CDR2 SAAADI. The CDR3 spans 15 residues. The CDR3 protein is CASSDPSSRGDEQYF.

The chain has TRBV27 and TRBJ2-2; TCRdb names TRBD2, which stays unverified in the absence of DNA. The CDR3 extends over 16 amino acids. Germline values: CDR1 MNHEY, CDR2 SMNVEV (reference sequence). This CDR3 reads CASSLYPAVYTGELFF.

The chain uses TRBV20-1 and TRBJ2-1; the D gene TCRdb calls, TRBD2, cannot be checked with no DNA. The germline gives CDR1 DFQATT, CDR2 SNEGSKA (reference sequence). This CDR3 is built from 15 residues. The CDR3 sequence is CSARISSGEVGEQFF.

The chain couples TRBV3-1 to TRBJ2-2; TCRdb proposes TRBD1, but this gene call is untestable without DNA. The CDR3 spans 15 residues. Germline V gene lookup returns CDR1 LGHDT and CDR2 YNNKEL (reference sequence). The CDR3: CASSQTGSYTGELFF.

This chain connects TRBV29-1 to TRBJ2-1; the D call of TRBD2 rests on TCRdb alone, since no DNA is present to check it. Germline-derived CDR1 and CDR2 are SQVTM and ANQGSEA. CDR3 length: 14 amino acids. The CDR3 is CSVEGLAGVNEQFF.

V usage is TRBV29-1 and J usage is TRBJ2-7. Germline V gene data show CDR1 as SQVTM and CDR2 as ANQGSEA. The length of the CDR3 is 11 residues. This CDR3 reads CSVAKSYEQYF.

The chain employs TRBV5-1 and TRBJ2-7; TCRdb's D gene call, TRBD2, goes unchecked for lack of DNA. The CDR3 covers 15 residues. Germline values: CDR1 SGHRS, CDR2 YFSETQ. The CDR3 protein is CASSYLPGGAYEQYF.

This chain links TRBV27 with TRBJ1-4; TCRdb reports TRBD1, a call that lacks DNA to check it against. This CDR3 contains 17 residues. The germline gives CDR1 MNHEY, CDR2 SMNVEV (reference sequence). This chain's CDR3 is CASSLQDPGIADEKLFF.

The rearrangement links TRBV6-4 to TRBJ2-1; TCRdb names TRBD2, which stays unverified in the absence of DNA. CDR1 is MRHNA and CDR2 is SNTAGT in the germline V gene. This CDR3 contains 15 residues. CDR3 protein: CASSASPTSSDEQFF.